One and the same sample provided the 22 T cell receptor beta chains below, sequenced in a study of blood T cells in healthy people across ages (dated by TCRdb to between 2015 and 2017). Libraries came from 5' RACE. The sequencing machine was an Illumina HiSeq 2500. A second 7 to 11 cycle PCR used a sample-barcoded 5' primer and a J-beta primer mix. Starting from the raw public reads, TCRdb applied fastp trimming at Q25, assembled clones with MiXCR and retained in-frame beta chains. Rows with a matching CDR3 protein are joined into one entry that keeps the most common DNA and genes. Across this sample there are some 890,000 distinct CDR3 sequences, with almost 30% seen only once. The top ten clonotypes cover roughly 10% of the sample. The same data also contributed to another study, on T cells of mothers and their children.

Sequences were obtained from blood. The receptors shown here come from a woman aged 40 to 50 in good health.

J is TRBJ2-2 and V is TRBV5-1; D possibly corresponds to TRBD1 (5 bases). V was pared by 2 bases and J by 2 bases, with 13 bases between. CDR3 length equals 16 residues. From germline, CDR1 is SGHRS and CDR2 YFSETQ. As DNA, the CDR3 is TGCGCCAGCAGCTTTAAAAGGGGTGGTAACACCGGGGAGCTGTTTTTT. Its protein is CASSFKRGGNTGELFF.

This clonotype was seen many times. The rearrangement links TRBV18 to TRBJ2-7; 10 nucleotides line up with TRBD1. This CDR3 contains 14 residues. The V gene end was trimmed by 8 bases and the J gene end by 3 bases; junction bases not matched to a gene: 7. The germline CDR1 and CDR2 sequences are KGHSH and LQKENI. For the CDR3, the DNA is TGTGCCAGCAGCCCTCGGACAGGGGGCTACGAGCAGTACTTC. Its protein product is CASSPRTGGYEQYF.

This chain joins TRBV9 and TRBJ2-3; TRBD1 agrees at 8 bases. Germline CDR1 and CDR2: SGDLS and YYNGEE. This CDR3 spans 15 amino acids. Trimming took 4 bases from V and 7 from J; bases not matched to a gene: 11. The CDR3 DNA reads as TGTGCCAGCAGCCCCGAGACAGGGGCCATGTATACGCAGTATTTT. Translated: CASSPETGAMYTQYF.

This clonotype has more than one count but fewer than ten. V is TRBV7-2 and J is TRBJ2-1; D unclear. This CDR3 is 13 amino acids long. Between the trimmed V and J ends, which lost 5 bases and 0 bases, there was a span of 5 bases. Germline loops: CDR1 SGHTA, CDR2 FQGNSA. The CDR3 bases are TGTGCCAGCAGCCGTTACTCCTACAATGAGCAGTTCTTC. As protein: CASSRYSYNEQFF.

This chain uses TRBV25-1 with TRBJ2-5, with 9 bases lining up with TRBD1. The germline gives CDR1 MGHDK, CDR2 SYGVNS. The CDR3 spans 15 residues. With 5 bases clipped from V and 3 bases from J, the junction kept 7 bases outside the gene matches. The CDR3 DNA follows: TGTGCCAGCAGTACGGGACAGGGAGGGAAAGAGACCCAGTACTTC. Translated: CASSTGQGGKETQYF. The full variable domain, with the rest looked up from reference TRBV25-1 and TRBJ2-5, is EADIYQTPRYLVIGTGKKITLECSQTMGHDKMYWYQQDPGMELHLIHYSYGVNSTEKGDLSSESTVSRIRTEHFPLTLESARPSHTSQYLCASSTGQGGKETQYFGPGTRLLVL.

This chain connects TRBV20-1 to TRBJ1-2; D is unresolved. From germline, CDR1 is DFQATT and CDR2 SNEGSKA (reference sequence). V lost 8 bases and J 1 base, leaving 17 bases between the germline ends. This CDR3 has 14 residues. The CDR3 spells CSRDEAHSNYGYTF. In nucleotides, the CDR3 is TGCAGTCGAGATGAGGCCCACAGTAACTATGGCTACACCTTC.

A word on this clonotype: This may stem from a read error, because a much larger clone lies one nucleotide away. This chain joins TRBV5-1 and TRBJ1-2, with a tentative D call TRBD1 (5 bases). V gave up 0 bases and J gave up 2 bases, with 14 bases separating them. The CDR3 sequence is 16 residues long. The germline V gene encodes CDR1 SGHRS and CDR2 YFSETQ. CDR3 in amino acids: CASSLDPRGANYGYTF. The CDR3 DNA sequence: TGCGCCAGCAGCTTGGACCCGAGGGGCGCGAACTATGGCTACACCTTC.

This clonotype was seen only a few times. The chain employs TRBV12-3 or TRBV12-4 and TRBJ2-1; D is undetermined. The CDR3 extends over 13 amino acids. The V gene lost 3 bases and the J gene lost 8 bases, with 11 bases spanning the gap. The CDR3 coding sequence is TGTGCCAGCAGTTTGGGCCCCGCGGATGAGCAGTTCTTC. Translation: CASSLGPADEQFF.

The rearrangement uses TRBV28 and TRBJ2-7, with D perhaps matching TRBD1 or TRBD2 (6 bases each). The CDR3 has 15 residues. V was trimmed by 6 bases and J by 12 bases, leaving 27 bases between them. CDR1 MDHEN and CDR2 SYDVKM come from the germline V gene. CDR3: CASSQDSGGQETRYF. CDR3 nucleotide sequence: TGTGCCAGCAGCCAAGACTCCGGGGGACAAGAGACCCGGTACTTC.

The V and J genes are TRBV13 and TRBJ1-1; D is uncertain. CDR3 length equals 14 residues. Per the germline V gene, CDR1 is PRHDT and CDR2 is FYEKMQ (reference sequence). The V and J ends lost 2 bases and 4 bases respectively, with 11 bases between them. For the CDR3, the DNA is TGTGCCAGCAGCTTACAGGTTCTTGGCACTGAAGCTTTCTTT. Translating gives CASSLQVLGTEAFF.

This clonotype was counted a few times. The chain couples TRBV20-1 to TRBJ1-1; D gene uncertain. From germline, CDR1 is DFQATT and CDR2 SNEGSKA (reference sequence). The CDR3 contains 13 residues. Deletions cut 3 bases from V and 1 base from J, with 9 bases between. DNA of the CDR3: TGCAGTGCTAGTCAGGACCCGAACACTGAAGCTTTCTTT. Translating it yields CSASQDPNTEAFF.

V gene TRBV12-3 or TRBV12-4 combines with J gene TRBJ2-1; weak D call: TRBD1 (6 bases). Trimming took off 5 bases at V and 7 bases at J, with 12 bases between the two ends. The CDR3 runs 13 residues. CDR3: CASSRLQGNEQFF. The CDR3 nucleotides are TGTGCCAGCAGTCGACTACAGGGAAATGAGCAGTTCTTC.

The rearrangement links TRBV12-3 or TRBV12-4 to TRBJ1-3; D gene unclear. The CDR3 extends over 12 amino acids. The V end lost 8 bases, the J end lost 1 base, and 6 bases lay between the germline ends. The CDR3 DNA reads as TGTGCCAGCCGCCTTTCTGGAAACACCATATATTTT. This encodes CASRLSGNTIYF.

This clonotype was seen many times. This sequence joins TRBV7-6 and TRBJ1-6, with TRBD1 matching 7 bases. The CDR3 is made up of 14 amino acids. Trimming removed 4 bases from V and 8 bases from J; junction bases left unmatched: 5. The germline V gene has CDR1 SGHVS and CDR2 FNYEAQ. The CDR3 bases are TGTGCCAGCAGCTCGACAGGGTTGTATTCACCCCTCCACTTT. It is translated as CASSSTGLYSPLHF.

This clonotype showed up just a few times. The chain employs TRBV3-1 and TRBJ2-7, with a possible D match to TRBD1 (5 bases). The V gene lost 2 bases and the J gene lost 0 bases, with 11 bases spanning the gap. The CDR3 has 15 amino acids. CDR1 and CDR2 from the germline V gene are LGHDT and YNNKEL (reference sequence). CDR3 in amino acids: CASSQYRQSSYEQYF. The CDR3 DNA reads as TGTGCCAGCAGCCAATACAGGCAATCCTCCTACGAGCAGTACTTC.

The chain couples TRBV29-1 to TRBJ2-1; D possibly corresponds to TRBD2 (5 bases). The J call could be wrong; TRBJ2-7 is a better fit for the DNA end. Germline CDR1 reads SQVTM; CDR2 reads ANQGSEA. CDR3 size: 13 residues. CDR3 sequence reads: CSALLLGDNEQYF. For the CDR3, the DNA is TGCAGCGCTCTCCTACTGGGAGACAATGAGCAGTACTTC.

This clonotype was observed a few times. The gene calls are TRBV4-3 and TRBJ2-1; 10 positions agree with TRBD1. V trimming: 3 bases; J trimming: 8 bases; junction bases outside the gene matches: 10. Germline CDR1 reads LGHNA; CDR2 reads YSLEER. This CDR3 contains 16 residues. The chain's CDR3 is CASSQGQGSYSDEQFF. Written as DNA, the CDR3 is TGCGCCAGCAGCCAGGGACAGGGGAGTTATAGTGATGAGCAGTTCTTC.

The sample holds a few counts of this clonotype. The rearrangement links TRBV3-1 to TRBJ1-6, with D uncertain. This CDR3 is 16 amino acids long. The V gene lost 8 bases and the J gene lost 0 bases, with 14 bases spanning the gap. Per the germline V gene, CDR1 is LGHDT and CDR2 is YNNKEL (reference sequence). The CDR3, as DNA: TGTGCCAGCGCTCAAGTAACAAGCTCCTATAATTCACCCCTCCACTTT. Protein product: CASAQVTSSYNSPLHF.

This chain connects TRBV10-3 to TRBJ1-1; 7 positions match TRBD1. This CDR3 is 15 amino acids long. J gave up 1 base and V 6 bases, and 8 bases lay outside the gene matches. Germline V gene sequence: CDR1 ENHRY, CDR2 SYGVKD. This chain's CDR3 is CAIRTTGTENTEAFF. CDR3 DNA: TGTGCCATCAGGACCACCGGGACAGAGAACACTGAAGCTTTCTTT.

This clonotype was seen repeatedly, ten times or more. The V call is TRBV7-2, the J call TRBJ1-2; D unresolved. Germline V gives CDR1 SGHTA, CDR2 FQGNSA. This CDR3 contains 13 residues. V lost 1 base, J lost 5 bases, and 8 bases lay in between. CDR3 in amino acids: CASSLDWRYGYTF. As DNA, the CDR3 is TGTGCCAGCAGCTTAGATTGGAGATATGGCTACACCTTC.

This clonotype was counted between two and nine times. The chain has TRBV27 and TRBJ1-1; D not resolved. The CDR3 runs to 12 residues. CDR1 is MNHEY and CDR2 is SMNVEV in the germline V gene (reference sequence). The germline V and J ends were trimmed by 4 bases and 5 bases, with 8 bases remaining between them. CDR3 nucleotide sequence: TGTGCCAGCAGTTCGATAGCTACTGAAGCTTTCTTT. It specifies CASSSIATEAFF.

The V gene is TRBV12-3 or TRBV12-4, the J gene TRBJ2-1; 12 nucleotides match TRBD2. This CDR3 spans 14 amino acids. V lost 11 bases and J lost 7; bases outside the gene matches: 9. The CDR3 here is CACTLAGGRNEQFF. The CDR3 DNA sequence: TGTGCCTGCACACTAGCGGGGGGTAGAAATGAGCAGTTCTTC.